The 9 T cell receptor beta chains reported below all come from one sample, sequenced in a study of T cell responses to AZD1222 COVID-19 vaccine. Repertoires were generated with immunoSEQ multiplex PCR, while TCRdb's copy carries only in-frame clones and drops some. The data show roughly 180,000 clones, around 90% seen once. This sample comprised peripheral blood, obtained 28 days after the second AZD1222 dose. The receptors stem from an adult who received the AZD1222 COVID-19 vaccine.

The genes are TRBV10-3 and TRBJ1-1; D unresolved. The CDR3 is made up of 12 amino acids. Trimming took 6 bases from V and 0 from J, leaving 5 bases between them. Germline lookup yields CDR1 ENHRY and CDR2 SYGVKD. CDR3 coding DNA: TGTGCCATCAGGGGTATGAACACTGAAGCTTTCTTT. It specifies CAIRGMNTEAFF.

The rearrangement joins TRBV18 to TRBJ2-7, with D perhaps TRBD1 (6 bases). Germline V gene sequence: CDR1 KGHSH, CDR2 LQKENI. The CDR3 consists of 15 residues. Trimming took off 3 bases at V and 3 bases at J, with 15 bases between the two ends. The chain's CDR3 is CASSPPGTRDYEQYF. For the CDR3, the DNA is TGTGCCAGCTCACCCCCCGGGACACGAGACTACGAGCAGTACTTC.

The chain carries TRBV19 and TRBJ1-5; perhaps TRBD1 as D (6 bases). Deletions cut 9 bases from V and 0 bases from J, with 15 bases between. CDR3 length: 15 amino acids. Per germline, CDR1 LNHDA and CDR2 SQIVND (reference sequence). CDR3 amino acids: CASQKGGYSNQPQHF. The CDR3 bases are TGTGCCAGCCAAAAGGGGGGGTATAGCAATCAGCCCCAGCATTTT.

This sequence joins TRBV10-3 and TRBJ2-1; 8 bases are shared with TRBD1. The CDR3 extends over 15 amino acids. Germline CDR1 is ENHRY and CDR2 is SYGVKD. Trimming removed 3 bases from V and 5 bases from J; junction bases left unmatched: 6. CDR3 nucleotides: TGTGCCATCAGTGACTCAAGGACAGGGAACAATGAGCAGTTCTTC. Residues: CAISDSRTGNNEQFF.

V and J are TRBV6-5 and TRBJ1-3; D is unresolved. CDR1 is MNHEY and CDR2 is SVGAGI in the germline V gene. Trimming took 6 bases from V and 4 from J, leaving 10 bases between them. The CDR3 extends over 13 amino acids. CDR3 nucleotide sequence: TGTGCCAGCAGAAACGTGGGGGGAAACACCATATATTTT. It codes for CASRNVGGNTIYF.

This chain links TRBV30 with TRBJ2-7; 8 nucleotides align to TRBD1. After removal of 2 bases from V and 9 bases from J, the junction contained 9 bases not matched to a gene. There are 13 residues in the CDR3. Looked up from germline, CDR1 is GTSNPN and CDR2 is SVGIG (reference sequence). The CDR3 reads CAWSSGGSKLQYF. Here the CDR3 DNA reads TGTGCCTGGAGTTCAGGGGGCAGTAAGTTGCAGTACTTC.

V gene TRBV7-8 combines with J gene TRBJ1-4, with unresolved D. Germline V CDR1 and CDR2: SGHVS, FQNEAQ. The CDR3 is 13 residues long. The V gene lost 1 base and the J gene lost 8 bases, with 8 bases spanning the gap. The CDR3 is CASSLVQWEKLFF. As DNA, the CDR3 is TGTGCCAGCAGCTTAGTCCAATGGGAAAAACTGTTTTTT.

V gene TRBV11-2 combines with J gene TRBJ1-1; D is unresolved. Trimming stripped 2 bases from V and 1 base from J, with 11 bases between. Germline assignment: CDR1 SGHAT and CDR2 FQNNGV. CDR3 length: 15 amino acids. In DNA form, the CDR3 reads TGTGCCAGCAGCTTATCGCCGCAGAAGAACACTGAAGCTTTCTTT. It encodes CASSLSPQKNTEAFF.

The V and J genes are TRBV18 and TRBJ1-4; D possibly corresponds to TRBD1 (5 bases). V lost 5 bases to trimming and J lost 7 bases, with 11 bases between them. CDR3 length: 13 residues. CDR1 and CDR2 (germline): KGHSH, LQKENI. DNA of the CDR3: TGTGCCAGCTCAAAGGGGAGTACTGAAAAACTGTTTTTT. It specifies CASSKGSTEKLFF.